This entry lists 4 T cell receptor beta chains sequenced from one sample in a study of patients and donors after allogeneic stem cell transplantation. TCRdb re-analysed the RT-PCR reads in MiXCR, keeping a single row per CDR3 protein. In the table there are fewer than 500,000 distinct CDR3 sequences, 15% to 20% of which are singletons. The source material was blood, either unsorted or a sorted T cell fraction (not recorded which). All receptors derive from a human donor who was either an allogeneic HSCT recipient or a stem cell or donor lymphocyte infusion donor (not recorded which). It is not recorded whose cells these are; they may come from a transplant donor.

V gene TRBV5-1 combines with J gene TRBJ1-2; 7 bases match TRBD1. This CDR3 has 16 residues. Germline loops: CDR1 SGHRS, CDR2 YFSETQ. With 0 bases clipped from V and 6 bases from J, the junction kept 11 bases outside the gene matches. In DNA form, the CDR3 reads TGCGCCAGCAGCTTGGTTGGGGGACAGACGGTCCATGGCTACACCTTC. Translated, it gives CASSLVGGQTVHGYTF. The full variable domain, with the rest looked up from reference TRBV5-1 and TRBJ1-2, is KAGVTQTPRYLIKTRGQQVTLSCSPISGHRSVSWYQQTPGQGLQFLFEYFSETQRNKGNFPGRFSGRQFSNSRSEMNVSTLELGDSALYLCASSLVGGQTVHGYTFGSGTRLTVV.

The genes are TRBV9 and TRBJ1-4; D remains ambiguous. The germline gives CDR1 SGDLS, CDR2 YYNGEE. The CDR3 spans 15 residues. V lost 7 bases and J 3 bases, leaving 16 bases between the germline ends. The CDR3 here is CASGKTGSANEKLFF. CDR3 nucleotide sequence: TGTGCCAGCGGCAAAACGGGGTCGGCTAATGAAAAACTGTTTTTT.

This clonotype appeared a few times. The genes are TRBV3-1 and TRBJ2-4; D gene uncertain. The CDR3 totals 11 residues. Germline values: CDR1 LGHDT, CDR2 YNNKEL (reference sequence). V lost 4 bases to trimming and J lost 15 bases, with 13 bases between them. CDR3 protein: CASSLGVDTYF. CDR3 bases: TGTGCCAGCAGCCTCGGAGTTGATACGTACTTC. The full variable domain, with the rest looked up from reference TRBV3-1 and TRBJ2-4, is DTAVSQTPKYLVTQMGNDKSIKCEQNLGHDTMYWYKQDSKKFLKIMFSYNNKELIINETVPNRFSPKSPDKAHLNLHINSLELGDSAVYFCASSLGVDTYFGAGTRLSVL.

The chain combines TRBV6-2 or TRBV6-3 with TRBJ1-5; D is uncertain. Germline values: CDR1 MNHEY, CDR2 SVGEGT. Trimming took off 4 bases at V and 2 bases at J, with 15 bases between the two ends. This CDR3 has 16 amino acids. CDR3 region: CASSSLERVGNQPQHF. The DNA of the CDR3 is TGTGCCAGCAGTTCCCTTGAGAGGGTCGGCAATCAGCCCCAGCATTTT.